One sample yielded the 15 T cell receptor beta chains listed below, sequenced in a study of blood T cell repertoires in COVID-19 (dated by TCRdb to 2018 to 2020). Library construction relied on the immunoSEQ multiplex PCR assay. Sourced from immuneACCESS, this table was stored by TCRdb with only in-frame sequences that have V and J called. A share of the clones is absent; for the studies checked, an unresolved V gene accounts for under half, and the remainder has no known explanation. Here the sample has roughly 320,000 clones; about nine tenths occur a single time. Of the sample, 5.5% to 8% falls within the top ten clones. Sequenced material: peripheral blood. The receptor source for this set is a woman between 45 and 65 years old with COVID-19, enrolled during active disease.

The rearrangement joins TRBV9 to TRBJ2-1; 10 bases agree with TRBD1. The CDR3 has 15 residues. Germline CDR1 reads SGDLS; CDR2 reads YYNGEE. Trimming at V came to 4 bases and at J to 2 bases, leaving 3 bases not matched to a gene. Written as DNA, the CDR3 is TGTGCCAGCAGCACCGGGACAGGGGCCTACAATGAGCAGTTCTTC. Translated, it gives CASSTGTGAYNEQFF.

This chain's CDR3 is CASRNGKTGRNSPLHF. CDR3 DNA: TGTGCCAGTAGAAACGGGAAGACAGGCAGAAATTCACCCCTCCACTTT. The chain recombines TRBV19 with TRBJ1-6, with D possibly matching TRBD1 (6 bases). Germline V CDR1 and CDR2: LNHDA, SQIVND (reference sequence). Trimming stripped 6 bases from V and 7 bases from J, with 19 bases between. This CDR3 spans 16 amino acids.

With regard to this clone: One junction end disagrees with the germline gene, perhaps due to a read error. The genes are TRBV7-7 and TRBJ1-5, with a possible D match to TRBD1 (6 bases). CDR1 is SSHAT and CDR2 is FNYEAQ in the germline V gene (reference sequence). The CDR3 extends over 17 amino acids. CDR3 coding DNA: TGTGCTAGCAGCCTCTTGACCAGGGGAATGAGCAATCAGCCCCAGCATTTT. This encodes CASSLLTRGMSNQPQHF.

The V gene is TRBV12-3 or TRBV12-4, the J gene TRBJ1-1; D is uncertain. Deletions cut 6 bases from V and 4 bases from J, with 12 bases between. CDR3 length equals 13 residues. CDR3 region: CASSSQEGTEAFF. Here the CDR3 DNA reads TGTGCCAGCAGCTCCCAGGAGGGCACTGAAGCTTTCTTT.

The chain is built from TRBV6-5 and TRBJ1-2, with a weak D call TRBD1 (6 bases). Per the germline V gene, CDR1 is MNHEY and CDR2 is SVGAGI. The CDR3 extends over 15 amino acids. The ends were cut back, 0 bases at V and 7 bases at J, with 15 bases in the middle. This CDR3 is CASSYSRSRDTGYTF. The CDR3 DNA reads TGTGCCAGCAGTTACTCGCGCAGCCGGGACACTGGCTACACCTTC.

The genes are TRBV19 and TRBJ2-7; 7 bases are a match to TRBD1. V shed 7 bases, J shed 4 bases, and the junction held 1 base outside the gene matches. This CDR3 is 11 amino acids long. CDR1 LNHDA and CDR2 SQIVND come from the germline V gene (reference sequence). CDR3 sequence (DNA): TGTGCCAGTACGGACAGGTACGAGCAGTACTTC. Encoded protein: CASTDRYEQYF.

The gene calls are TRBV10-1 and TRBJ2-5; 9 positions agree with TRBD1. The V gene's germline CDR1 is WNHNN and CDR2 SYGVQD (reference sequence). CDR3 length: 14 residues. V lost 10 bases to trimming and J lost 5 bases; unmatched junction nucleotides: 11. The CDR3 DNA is TGCGCCACCGCCGGGACAGGGATAGGGGAGACCCAGTACTTC. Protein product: CATAGTGIGETQYF.

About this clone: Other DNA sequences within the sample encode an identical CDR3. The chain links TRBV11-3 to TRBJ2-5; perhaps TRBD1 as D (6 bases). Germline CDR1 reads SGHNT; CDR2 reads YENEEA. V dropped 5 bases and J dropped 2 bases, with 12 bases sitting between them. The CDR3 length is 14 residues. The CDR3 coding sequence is TGTGCCAGCAGCCTCCGGGACAAACAAGAGACCCAGTACTTC. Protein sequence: CASSLRDKQETQYF. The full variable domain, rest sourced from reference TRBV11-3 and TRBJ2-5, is EAGVVQSPRYKIIEKKQPVAFWCNPISGHNTLYWYLQNLGQGPELLIRYENEEAVDDSQLPKDRFSAERLKGVDSTLKIQPAELGDSAVYLCASSLRDKQETQYFGPGTRLLVL.

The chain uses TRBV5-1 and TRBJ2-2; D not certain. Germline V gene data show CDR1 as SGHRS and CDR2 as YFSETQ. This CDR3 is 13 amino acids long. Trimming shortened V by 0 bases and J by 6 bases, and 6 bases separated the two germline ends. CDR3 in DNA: TGCGCCAGCAGCTTGGTCCCTGCCGGGGAGCTGTTTTTT. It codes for CASSLVPAGELFF.

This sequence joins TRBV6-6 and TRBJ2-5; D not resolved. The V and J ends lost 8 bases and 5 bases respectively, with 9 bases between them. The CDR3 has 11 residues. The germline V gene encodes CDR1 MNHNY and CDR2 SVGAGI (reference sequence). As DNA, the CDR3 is TGTGCCAGCCAGAGGCGGGAGACCCAGTACTTC. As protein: CASQRRETQYF.

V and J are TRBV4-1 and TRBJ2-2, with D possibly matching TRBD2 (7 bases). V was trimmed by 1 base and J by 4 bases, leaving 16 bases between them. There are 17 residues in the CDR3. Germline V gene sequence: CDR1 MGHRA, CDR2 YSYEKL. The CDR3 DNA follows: TGCGCCAGCAGCCAAGGACGAGGGGGGAGGGGCACCGGGGAGCTGTTTTTT. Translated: CASSQGRGGRGTGELFF.

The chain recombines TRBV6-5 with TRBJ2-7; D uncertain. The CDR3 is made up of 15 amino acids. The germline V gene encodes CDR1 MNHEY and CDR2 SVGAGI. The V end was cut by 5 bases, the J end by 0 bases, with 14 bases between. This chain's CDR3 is CASSRLTLSSYEQYF. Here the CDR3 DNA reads TGTGCCAGCAGTCGTCTTACACTAAGCTCCTACGAGCAGTACTTC.

The CDR3 nucleotides read TGTGCCAGCCTTACAGGGAACACTGAAGCTTTCTTT. Translated: CASLTGNTEAFF. The rearrangement links TRBV27 to TRBJ1-1; D perhaps matches TRBD1 (5 bases). Germline-derived CDR1 and CDR2 are MNHEY and SMNVEV (reference sequence). The CDR3 has 12 amino acids. V was shortened by 8 bases and J by 1 base, with 8 bases between the two germline ends.

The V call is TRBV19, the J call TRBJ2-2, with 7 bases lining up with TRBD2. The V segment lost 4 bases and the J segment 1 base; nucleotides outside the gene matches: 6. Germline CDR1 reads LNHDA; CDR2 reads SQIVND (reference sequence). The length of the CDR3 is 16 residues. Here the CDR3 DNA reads TGTGCCAGTAGTAGTATAGGCGGGAGGAACACCGGGGAGCTGTTTTTT. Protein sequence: CASSSIGGRNTGELFF.

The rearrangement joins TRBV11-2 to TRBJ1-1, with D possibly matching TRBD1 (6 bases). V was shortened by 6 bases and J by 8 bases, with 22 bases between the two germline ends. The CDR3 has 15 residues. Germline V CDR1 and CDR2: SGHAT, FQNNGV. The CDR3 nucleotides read TGTGCCAGCAGTTTTGGCAGGGGCTCATACATAGAAGCTTTCTTT. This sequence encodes CASSFGRGSYIEAFF.